Below, one T cell receptor (beta chain) is given with its context. Its specificity is not known. CDR1 MNHEY and CDR2 SVGEGT come from the germline V gene. V dropped 4 bases and J dropped 3; count of bases not matched to a gene: 4. There are 15 residues in the CDR3. The sample comes from a study of response to subunit inactivated influenza vaccine. The study, taken as a whole, reports: Each seasonal influenza vaccination, the authors suggested, recruits few new T cells.

TCRdb ran MiXCR on the RT-PCR reads and lists one entry per CDR3 protein. This table has 860,000 or so distinct CDR3 sequences, around 20% appearing once. The chain carries TRBV6-2 or TRBV6-3 and TRBJ2-1, with TRBD1 matching 9 bases. This receptor was identified in a man aged 50-59 years who received an inactivated influenza vaccine. Sample: PBMCs from blood, taken around 5 days after vaccination. CDR3 sequence reads: CASSSHRGLYNEQFF. The CDR3 coding sequence is TGTGCCAGCAGTTCTCACAGGGGGCTCTACAATGAGCAGTTCTTC.